This T cell receptor (beta chain) was sequenced for a study of radiotherapy plus CTLA-4 blockade in lung cancer. Findings of the study overall: Radiotherapy was combined with ipilimumab, and tumor-derived TCR clones then expanded in blood.

About this clone: Its antigen is unknown.

Only in-frame clones appear in the TCRdb table, and some are missing; sequencing was by immunoSEQ multiplex PCR. In the table there are roughly 76,000 clones, around 74% of which are singletons. The sample was peripheral blood, taken from a patient treated with radiotherapy plus ipilimumab. This receptor was taken from a human donor with non-small cell lung cancer whose response to radiotherapy plus ipilimumab could not be evaluated.

In DNA form, the CDR3 reads TGTGCCAGCAGCGCCGGGGGGCCTTTTTTAGGGGAGCTGTTTTTT. Its protein is CASSAGGPFLGELFF. The chain combines TRBV7-2 with TRBJ2-2; TRBD2 is a possible D gene (7 bases). The V and J ends lost 5 bases and 8 bases respectively, with 18 bases between them. This CDR3 has 15 residues. Germline CDR1 and CDR2: SGHTA and FQGNSA.